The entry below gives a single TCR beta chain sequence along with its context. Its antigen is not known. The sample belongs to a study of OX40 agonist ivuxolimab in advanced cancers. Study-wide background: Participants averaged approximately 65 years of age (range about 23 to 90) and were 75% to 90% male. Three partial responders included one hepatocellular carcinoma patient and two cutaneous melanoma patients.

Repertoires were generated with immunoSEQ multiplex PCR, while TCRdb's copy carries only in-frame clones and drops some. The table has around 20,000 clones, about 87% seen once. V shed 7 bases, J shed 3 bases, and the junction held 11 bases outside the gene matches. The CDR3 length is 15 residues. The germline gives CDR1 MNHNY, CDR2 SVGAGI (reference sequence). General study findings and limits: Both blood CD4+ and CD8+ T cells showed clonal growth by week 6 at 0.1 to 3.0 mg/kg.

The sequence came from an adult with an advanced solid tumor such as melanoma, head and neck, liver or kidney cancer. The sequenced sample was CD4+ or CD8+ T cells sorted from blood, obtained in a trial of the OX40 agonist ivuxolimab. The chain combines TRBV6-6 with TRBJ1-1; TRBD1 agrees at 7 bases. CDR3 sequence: CASTIDRVGDTEAFF. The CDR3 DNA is TGTGCCAGCACGATTGACAGGGTGGGGGACACTGAAGCTTTCTTT.